This T cell receptor beta chain was sequenced during a study of blood T cells in healthy people across ages. Healthy individuals of Caucasian origin from Russia, aged roughly 6 to 95, served as donors. Next came a second PCR, run for 7 to 11 cycles, which used a sample-barcoded 5' primer along with a J-beta primer mix. TCRdb redid the calling of the 5' RACE reads with MiXCR, one entry per CDR3 protein. In the table there are 800,000 to 1,300,000 distinct CDR3 sequences, 25% of which are singletons. This clonotype was seen a handful of times. Germline values: CDR1 WSHSY, CDR2 SAAADI. The CDR3 sequence is 13 residues long. The data were also submitted as part of a second study, on T cells of mothers and their children.

This sequence joins TRBV10-2 and TRBJ2-5; TRBD2 agrees at 9 bases. The DNA end lines up better with TRBJ2-7; the J call may be wrong. Specimen: blood. The clonotype originates from a girl aged 2-10 years in good health. CDR3 DNA: TGCGCCAGCAGTGGGTTAGCGGGAGACGAGCAGTACTTC. Translated: CASSGLAGDEQYF.